Shown below are 15 T cell receptor beta chains from a single sample sequenced in a study of blood T cell repertoires in COVID-19 (dated by TCRdb to about 2020). Libraries were made using the immunoSEQ multiplex PCR assay. Entries here come from immuneACCESS through TCRdb and include only in-frame sequences with V and J called. Some clones fail to appear in such tables; in the studies checked, an unresolved V gene covers under half of the shortfall, and the cause of the remainder is unknown. The sample table records 55,000 to 70,000 clones; around 90% of these occur just once. The ten top clones hold 40% to 55% of the sample. Input material: peripheral blood. These receptors were obtained from a woman aged 55 to 70 with COVID-19, enrolled during active disease.

V is TRBV30 and J is TRBJ2-7; possibly TRBD2 for D (6 bases). Trimming shortened V by 1 base and J by 7 bases, and 14 bases separated the two germline ends. The germline CDR1 and CDR2 sequences are GTSNPN and SVGIG (reference sequence). There are 13 residues in the CDR3. CDR3 DNA: TGTGCCTGGAGTGGGGGTGGTGGGAGGGAGCAGTACTTC. Translation: CAWSGGGGREQYF.

Only a few counts were recorded for this clone. This rearrangement joins TRBV5-4 to TRBJ2-1, with 8 bases that match TRBD2. From germline, CDR1 is SGHNT and CDR2 YYREEE (reference sequence). With V trimmed by 1 base and J by 0 bases, 0 bases remained unmatched. The CDR3 extends over 15 amino acids. CDR3 coding DNA: TGTGCCAGCAGCTTGCGGGGGGGCTCCTACAATGAGCAGTTCTTC. It specifies CASSLRGGSYNEQFF.

V and J are TRBV12-3 or TRBV12-4 and TRBJ1-2; D is ambiguous. The CDR3 spans 13 residues. The germline V and J ends were trimmed by 2 bases and 4 bases, with 8 bases remaining between them. CDR3 in DNA: TGTGCCAGCAGTTTATTGGTCAGCTATGGCTACACCTTC. This sequence encodes CASSLLVSYGYTF.

CDR3 loop: CASSFDRGIAGNTIYF. As DNA, the CDR3 is TGTGCCAGTAGTTTCGACAGGGGGATCGCTGGAAACACCATATATTTT. The rearrangement joins TRBV19 to TRBJ1-3; 9 bases map to TRBD1. This CDR3 region has 16 residues. Germline V lookup: CDR1 LNHDA, CDR2 SQIVND (reference sequence). After removal of 5 bases from V and 2 bases from J, the junction contained 7 bases not matched to a gene.

J is TRBJ1-5 and V is TRBV6-2 or TRBV6-3; D possibly corresponds to TRBD1 (6 bases). The V gene's germline CDR1 is MNHEY and CDR2 SVGEGT. Trimming stripped 5 bases from V and 0 bases from J, with 11 bases between. This CDR3 has 15 residues. CDR3 sequence (DNA): TGTGCCAGCAGTCGTCGGGACAATAGCAATCAGCCCCAGCATTTT. Translation: CASSRRDNSNQPQHF.

The rearrangement joins TRBV4-1 to TRBJ2-3; tentatively, D is TRBD1 (6 bases). Germline lookup yields CDR1 MGHRA and CDR2 YSYEKL. This CDR3 comprises 17 residues. V lost 1 base, J lost 5 bases, and 19 bases lay in between. The CDR3 nucleotides are TGCGCCAGCAGCCAAGCCCCGGGAAAGGGGGAGATAGATACGCAGTATTTT. It is translated as CASSQAPGKGEIDTQYF.

The V call is TRBV7-9, the J call TRBJ2-2; D is perhaps TRBD1 (5 bases). The CDR3 extends over 12 amino acids. In germline, CDR1 is SEHNR, CDR2 FQNEAQ (reference sequence). CDR3 sequence reads: CARRQYTGELFF. The CDR3 bases are TGTGCGAGAAGACAGTACACCGGGGAGCTGTTTTTT.

The rearrangement joins TRBV18 to TRBJ2-2; D call uncertain. The V and J ends lost 3 bases and 5 bases respectively, with 13 bases between them. From germline, CDR1 is KGHSH and CDR2 LQKENI. This CDR3 is built from 15 residues. CDR3 sequence: CASSPSSESTGELFF. CDR3 nucleotide sequence: TGTGCCAGCTCACCGTCCAGCGAATCTACCGGGGAGCTGTTTTTT.

The chain is built from TRBV5-4 and TRBJ2-3; TRBD1 is a possible D gene (6 bases). V lost 0 bases to trimming and J lost 3 bases, with 17 bases between them. CDR1 and CDR2 from the germline V gene are SGHNT and YYREEE (reference sequence). The CDR3 is made up of 17 amino acids. CDR3 loop: CASSLVLTGDTTDTQYF. The CDR3 DNA sequence: TGTGCCAGCAGCTTGGTTCTTACCGGGGACACTACAGATACGCAGTATTTT.

Details on this clone: Different DNA sequences within this sample yield the same CDR3. The chain uses TRBV7-2 and TRBJ1-5, with TRBD1 as a possible D gene (5 bases). V was pared by 0 bases and J by 7 bases, with 7 bases between. There are 13 residues in the CDR3. Germline CDR1 SGHTA, CDR2 FQGNSA. Written as DNA, the CDR3 is TGTGCCAGCAGCTTAGCTCGGGGGCAGCCCCAGCATTTT. Amino acids: CASSLARGQPQHF.

This chain uses TRBV24-1 with TRBJ1-2, with D uncertain. Germline V gene lookup returns CDR1 KGHDR and CDR2 SFDVKD. V lost 6 bases and J lost 4, with 11 bases in between. The CDR3 totals 13 residues. The CDR3 DNA reads as TGTGCCACCAGTAGGACTGCCTTCTATGGCTACACCTTC. Amino acids: CATSRTAFYGYTF.

This clone was seen once. The chain employs TRBV7-9 and TRBJ1-3; 8 nucleotides line up with TRBD1. Germline lookup yields CDR1 SEHNR and CDR2 FQNEAQ (reference sequence). Losses at the gene ends were 3 bases for V and 5 bases for J; bases not matched to a gene: 6. The CDR3 runs 15 residues. The CDR3 region is CASSLKTGERNTIYF. DNA of the CDR3: TGTGCCAGCAGCTTGAAGACAGGGGAGAGAAACACCATATATTTT.

This chain joins TRBV4-3 and TRBJ1-1; possible D gene TRBD1, 5 bases. Germline V gene lookup returns CDR1 LGHNA and CDR2 YSLEER. The CDR3 is 14 amino acids. V lost 0 bases and J lost 5, with 10 bases in between. CDR3 loop: CASSQDPGKTEAFF. CDR3 DNA sequence: TGCGCCAGCAGCCAAGATCCAGGGAAGACTGAAGCTTTCTTT.

The rearrangement links TRBV18 to TRBJ1-2; perhaps TRBD1 as D (6 bases). V gave up 6 bases and J gave up 1 base, with 15 bases separating them. The CDR3 is made up of 15 amino acids. Germline V CDR1 and CDR2: KGHSH, LQKENI. This chain's CDR3 is CASSHRQDINYGYTF. The CDR3 nucleotides read TGTGCCAGCTCTCACAGACAGGACATTAACTATGGCTACACCTTC.

The J gene is TRBJ2-2, the V gene TRBV6-2 or TRBV6-3; no reliable D call. The CDR3 is made up of 11 amino acids. From germline, CDR1 is MNHEY and CDR2 SVGEGT. The V end was cut by 5 bases, the J end by 4 bases, with 2 bases between. In DNA, the CDR3 is TGTGCCAGCAGTCGCACCGGGGAGCTGTTTTTT. It specifies CASSRTGELFF.